A single sample is the source of the 17 T cell receptor beta chains below, sequenced in a study of blood T cell repertoires in COVID-19. The data were produced by immunoSEQ multiplex PCR, yet TCRdb's version contains in-frame clones alone and is incomplete. Among some 390,000 clones listed, around 87% were seen once. Sequencing was carried out using peripheral blood. These receptors all come from a woman aged 55-69 years with COVID-19, enrolled during active disease.

This chain links TRBV4-2 with TRBJ2-7, with 9 bases identical to TRBD2. Germline trimming cut 0 bases from V and 3 bases from J; bases unmatched to any gene: 6. Germline V gene data show CDR1 as LGHNA and CDR2 as YNFKEQ. CDR3 length equals 16 residues. CDR3 DNA: TGTGCCAGCAGCCAAGATTTTAGCGGGGGTTTCTACGAGCAGTACTTC. Translated, it gives CASSQDFSGGFYEQYF.

The chain carries TRBV6-1 and TRBJ2-7; 8 bases are a match to TRBD1. V shed 7 bases and J 4 bases; nucleotides not matched to a gene: 12. There are 15 residues in the CDR3. CDR1 is MNHNS and CDR2 is SASEGT in the germline V gene. Here the CDR3 DNA reads TGTGCCAGCACTCGGATCAGGGGGCGCGTGTACGAGCAGTACTTC. Amino acids: CASTRIRGRVYEQYF.

This clone was seen once. CDR3 DNA: TGTGCCAGCAGTCCGCTGGGAGGGACAGGCTACTACGAGCAGTACTTC. Its translation: CASSPLGGTGYYEQYF. The V gene is TRBV28, the J gene TRBJ2-7, with TRBD1 as a possible D gene (8 bases). Germline V gene data show CDR1 as MDHEN and CDR2 as SYDVKM. The germline V and J ends were trimmed by 5 bases and 3 bases, with 20 bases remaining between them. The CDR3 is made up of 16 amino acids.

The genes are TRBV15 and TRBJ1-3; the D is unclear. Trimming removed 2 bases at V and 0 bases at J, with 8 bases between. In germline, CDR1 is LNHNV, CDR2 YYDKDF (reference sequence). This CDR3 has 15 residues. This CDR3 reads CATSRYLSSGNTIYF. The CDR3 DNA reads as TGTGCCACCAGCAGATACCTCAGCTCTGGAAACACCATATATTTT.

The V and J genes are TRBV11-2 and TRBJ2-7; TRBD1 aligns across 7 bases. The CDR3 runs 15 residues. The V and J ends lost 3 bases and 0 bases, in that order; junction bases with no gene match: 5. Germline CDR1 is SGHAT and CDR2 is FQNNGV. The CDR3 here is CASSFQDRPSYEQYF. As DNA, the CDR3 is TGTGCCAGCAGCTTTCAGGACAGGCCCTCCTACGAGCAGTACTTC.

The genes are TRBV5-1 and TRBJ2-3, with D possibly TRBD2 on 6 matching bases. CDR3 size: 15 residues. Germline V gene lookup returns CDR1 SGHRS and CDR2 YFSETQ. V was cut by 0 bases and J by 1 base, with 9 bases left in between. This CDR3 reads CASSLGSGRTDTQYF. CDR3 coding DNA: TGCGCCAGCAGCTTGGGTAGCGGTCGCACAGATACGCAGTATTTT.

The chain uses TRBV9 and TRBJ2-7; the D is unclear. Trimming removed 4 bases from V and 3 bases from J, with 14 bases in between. The CDR3 is made up of 14 amino acids. CDR1 and CDR2 from the germline V gene are SGDLS and YYNGEE. The CDR3 bases are TGTGCCAGCAGCCCCCGACTTCACATCTACGAGCAGTACTTC. It yields the protein CASSPRLHIYEQYF.

The genes are TRBV28 and TRBJ1-3; 9 bases are shared with TRBD1. Looked up from germline, CDR1 is MDHEN and CDR2 is SYDVKM. V was pared by 7 bases and J by 0 bases, with 7 bases of the junction left unmatched. The CDR3 is 16 amino acids. This CDR3 reads CASKPRDRVSGNTIYF. DNA for the CDR3: TGTGCCAGCAAACCGCGGGACAGGGTCTCTGGAAACACCATATATTTT.

As regards this clone: Different DNA sequences within this sample yield the same CDR3. CDR3 in DNA: TGTGCCAGCAGGGGGGGACGCAATGAGCAGTTCTTC. Its translation: CASRGGRNEQFF. The chain has TRBV2 and TRBJ2-1, with D tentatively TRBD2 (6 bases). Germline V gene lookup returns CDR1 SNHLY and CDR2 FYNNEI. V lost 6 bases and J 6 bases, leaving 9 bases between the germline ends. This CDR3 region has 12 residues.

V and J are TRBV5-1 and TRBJ2-3; 7 bases are shared with TRBD1. The CDR3 loop spans 16 amino acids. Germline V gives CDR1 SGHRS, CDR2 YFSETQ. The junction had 11 bases not matched to a gene; V was cut back by 4 bases and J by 3 bases. The CDR3 bases are TGCGCCAGCAGCATAGTGACAGGGCTGGGGACAGATACGCAGTATTTT. It encodes CASSIVTGLGTDTQYF.

The rearrangement joins TRBV7-8 to TRBJ1-4, with TRBD1 as a possible D gene (5 bases). V gave up 3 bases and J gave up 5 bases, with 13 bases separating them. This CDR3 contains 15 residues. Germline V gives CDR1 SGHVS, CDR2 FQNEAQ. The CDR3 loop reads CASSLSWGENEKLFF. DNA of the CDR3: TGTGCCAGCAGCTTGAGCTGGGGGGAGAATGAAAAACTGTTTTTT.

The chain recombines TRBV5-1 with TRBJ2-7; D might be TRBD1 (6 bases). V lost 4 bases to trimming and J lost 2 bases, with 10 bases between them. Germline-derived CDR1 and CDR2 are SGHRS and YFSETQ. The CDR3 totals 13 residues. Written as DNA, the CDR3 is TGCGCCAGCAGCCCAAGGACAGCCTACGAGCAGTACTTC. Translation: CASSPRTAYEQYF.

The genes are TRBV5-1 and TRBJ1-2; 7 bases line up with TRBD1. Germline CDR1 is SGHRS and CDR2 is YFSETQ. CDR3 size: 13 residues. Unmatched junction bases numbered 4, after V lost 3 bases and J lost 5 bases. Here the CDR3 reads CASSSTGRYGYTF. DNA for the CDR3: TGCGCCAGCAGCTCGACAGGGAGGTATGGCTACACCTTC.

This rearrangement joins TRBV5-1 to TRBJ2-3, with 7 bases lining up with TRBD2. Germline CDR1 and CDR2: SGHRS and YFSETQ. V lost 3 bases and J lost 1; bases outside the gene matches: 8. CDR3 length equals 16 residues. The CDR3 nucleotides read TGCGCCAGCAGCTCTCTACTAGCGACAGGCACAGATACGCAGTATTTT. Amino acids: CASSSLLATGTDTQYF.

V and J are TRBV18 and TRBJ1-1; no reliable D call. The CDR3 is made up of 12 amino acids. Germline CDR1 KGHSH, CDR2 LQKENI. V was shortened by 4 bases and J by 1 base, with 4 bases between the two germline ends. The CDR3 region is CASSLQNTEAFF. In DNA, the CDR3 is TGTGCCAGCTCACTTCAGAACACTGAAGCTTTCTTT. The whole variable domain, remainder taken from reference TRBV18 and TRBJ1-1, is NAGVMQNPRHLVRRRGQEARLRCSPMKGHSHVYWYRQLPEEGLKFMVYLQKENIIDESGMPKERFSAEFPKEGPSILRIQQVVRGDSAAYFCASSLQNTEAFFGQGTRLTVV.

The V gene is TRBV7-2, the J gene TRBJ1-1; 7 bases are shared with TRBD1. There are 17 residues in the CDR3. J was trimmed by 1 base and V by 6 bases; bases with no gene match: 14. Germline V gives CDR1 SGHTA, CDR2 FQGNSA. The CDR3 protein is CASSSWTGGFGNTEAFF. Here the CDR3 DNA reads TGTGCCAGCAGTTCCTGGACAGGCGGCTTTGGGAACACTGAAGCTTTCTTT.

This chain joins TRBV6-1 and TRBJ1-2; perhaps TRBD1 as D (5 bases). V lost 2 bases, J lost 8 bases, and 15 bases lay in between. CDR3 length: 14 amino acids. Germline CDR1 reads MNHNS; CDR2 reads SASEGT. The CDR3 reads CASSESDRRGGYTF. CDR3 nucleotides: TGTGCCAGCAGTGAATCGGACCGGCGGGGCGGCTACACCTTC.